This passage covers 29 T cell receptor beta chains from one sample sequenced in a study of blood T cells in healthy people across ages (dated by TCRdb to about 2015). Library preparation employed 5' RACE. Reads for this sample came from an Illumina HiSeq 2500. A second PCR of roughly 7 to 11 cycles was performed with a sample-barcoded 5' primer and a J-beta primer mix. Using fastp trimming at Q25 and MiXCR clonotype assembly, TCRdb reanalyzed the public sequencing data and kept in-frame beta chains. Every distinct CDR3 protein forms one entry, paired with its most common genes and DNA. In this sample the table shows 850,000 to 1,100,000 distinct CDR3 sequences, more than 30% of which occur a single time. The ten largest clones take up about an eighth of the sample. The sample consisted of blood. These TCRs come from a man younger than 35 in good health.

This clonotype occurred a few times. The chain carries TRBV10-3 and TRBJ1-1, with TRBD1 matching 9 bases. This CDR3 has 15 amino acids. Trimming removed 8 bases from V and 0 bases from J; junction bases left unmatched: 7. Germline V gene sequence: CDR1 ENHRY, CDR2 SYGVKD. CDR3 region: CAIGMTGGMNTEAFF. The CDR3, as DNA: TGTGCCATCGGAATGACAGGGGGAATGAACACTGAAGCTTTCTTT.

The chain joins TRBV7-2 to TRBJ2-7; D gene unclear. Trimming shortened V by 2 bases and J by 5 bases, and 10 bases separated the two germline ends. Germline CDR1 and CDR2: SGHTA and FQGNSA. The CDR3 consists of 13 residues. The CDR3: CASSLLDFHEQYF. Here the CDR3 DNA reads TGTGCCAGCAGCTTACTAGATTTCCACGAGCAGTACTTC.

In this sample, this clonotype turned up a few times. The CDR3 region is CASSQRSGGGRDGYTF. For the CDR3, the DNA is TGCGCCAGCAGCCAACGGAGTGGAGGGGGGCGGGATGGCTACACCTTC. The rearrangement uses TRBV4-1 and TRBJ1-2; possibly TRBD1 for D (6 bases). Per the germline V gene, CDR1 is MGHRA and CDR2 is YSYEKL. V was cut by 2 bases and J by 6 bases, with 19 bases left in between. The CDR3 runs to 16 residues.

The chain combines TRBV28 with TRBJ2-3; D is undetermined. Trimming shortened V by 5 bases and J by 4 bases, and 4 bases separated the two germline ends. CDR3 length equals 11 residues. In germline, CDR1 is MDHEN, CDR2 SYDVKM. The CDR3: CASSTPDTQYF. The CDR3 DNA is TGTGCCAGCAGTACCCCAGATACGCAGTATTTT. Complete variable domain (other parts from reference TRBV28 and TRBJ2-3): DVKVTQSSRYLVKRTGEKVFLECVQDMDHENMFWYRQDPGLGLRLIYFSYDVKMKEKGDIPEGYSVSREKKERFSLILESASTNQTSMYLCASSTPDTQYFGPGTRLTVL.

This sequence joins TRBV25-1 and TRBJ2-7; D uncertain. CDR1 MGHDK and CDR2 SYGVNS come from the germline V gene. There are 11 residues in the CDR3. V gave up 7 bases and J gave up 7 bases, with 11 bases separating them. This CDR3 reads CASMEGLEQYF. As DNA, the CDR3 is TGTGCCAGCATGGAAGGGCTGGAGCAGTACTTC.

This clonotype was seen a handful of times. V is TRBV20-1 and J is TRBJ1-2; 7 bases match TRBD1. Germline lookup yields CDR1 DFQATT and CDR2 SNEGSKA (reference sequence). V lost 6 bases, J lost 4 bases, and 8 bases stayed unmatched. This CDR3 is built from 13 residues. The CDR3 DNA sequence: TGCAGTGCGGGGCCAGGGGGGAGCTATGGCTACACCTTC. Translation gives CSAGPGGSYGYTF.

The chain employs TRBV9 and TRBJ2-1; TRBD1 matches at 9 bases. Germline CDR1 and CDR2: SGDLS and YYNGEE. This CDR3 spans 16 amino acids. V shed 1 base and J 6 bases; nucleotides not matched to a gene: 8. The CDR3 sequence is CASSVTGTGYFNEQFF. The CDR3 DNA reads as TGTGCCAGCAGCGTAACCGGGACAGGGTATTTCAATGAGCAGTTCTTC.

This clonotype appeared a few times. The rearrangement joins TRBV6-5 to TRBJ1-3; TRBD1 agrees at 7 bases. The CDR3 runs 15 residues. In germline, CDR1 is MNHEY, CDR2 SVGAGI. With V trimmed by 9 bases and J by 8 bases, 16 bases remained unmatched. The CDR3 DNA follows: TGTGCCAGTACCCCAGCAGGGGGATCGGCTCACACCATATATTTT. It translates to CASTPAGGSAHTIYF.

The rearrangement uses TRBV7-9 and TRBJ1-2, with unresolved D. Trimming stripped 1 base from V and 0 bases from J, with 6 bases between. Per germline, CDR1 SEHNR and CDR2 FQNEAQ (reference sequence). The CDR3 spans 14 residues. The CDR3 loop is CASSLVIANYGYTF. Written as DNA, the CDR3 is TGTGCCAGCAGCTTAGTCATAGCTAACTATGGCTACACCTTC.

The chain carries TRBV20-1 and TRBJ2-1; D is possibly TRBD1 (5 bases). Germline CDR1 and CDR2: DFQATT and SNEGSKA (reference sequence). The V end was cut by 3 bases, the J end by 3 bases, with 12 bases between. The CDR3 spans 14 residues. This CDR3 is CSASIPGIYNEQFF. For the CDR3, the DNA is TGCAGTGCTAGTATTCCAGGGATCTACAATGAGCAGTTCTTC.

The J gene is TRBJ2-7, the V gene TRBV6-2 or TRBV6-3; D is uncertain. Germline V gene data show CDR1 as MNHEY and CDR2 as SVGEGT. The CDR3 is made up of 17 amino acids. Trimming stripped 0 bases from V and 5 bases from J, with 20 bases between. This chain's CDR3 is CASSYSGLLRVSDEQYF. CDR3 in DNA: TGTGCCAGCAGTTACTCAGGTCTGCTACGGGTATCCGACGAGCAGTACTTC.

This clonotype was counted between two and nine times. The J gene is TRBJ2-3, the V gene TRBV2; no definite D call. The V end lost 8 bases, the J end lost 2 bases, and 8 bases lay between the germline ends. This CDR3 contains 12 residues. Germline V gives CDR1 SNHLY, CDR2 FYNNEI. The CDR3 loop is CASESHTDTQYF. CDR3 DNA sequence: TGTGCCAGCGAGTCCCACACAGATACGCAGTATTTT.

This clonotype appeared a few times. The CDR3 reads CASSLESGAFDTQYF. The CDR3 DNA sequence: TGTGCCAGCAGCTTAGAGTCGGGGGCATTTGATACGCAGTATTTT. The chain recombines TRBV7-2 with TRBJ2-3; D might be TRBD1 or TRBD2, each matching 6 bases. Per the germline V gene, CDR1 is SGHTA and CDR2 is FQGNSA. Trimming removed 1 base at V and 6 bases at J, with 14 bases between. The CDR3 spans 15 residues.

This clonotype was detected a few times. CDR3 protein: CASSRSGGQLHTEAFF. Here the CDR3 DNA reads TGTGCCAGCAGTCGTAGTGGGGGACAGCTACACACTGAAGCTTTCTTT. The rearrangement joins TRBV7-3 to TRBJ1-1; 7 bases map to TRBD1. The V segment lost 6 bases and the J segment 3 bases; nucleotides outside the gene matches: 13. The CDR3 loop spans 16 amino acids. Per the germline V gene, CDR1 is SGHTA and CDR2 is FQGTGA. The whole variable domain, filled in from reference TRBV7-3 and TRBJ1-1, reads GAGVSQTPSNKVTEKGKYVELRCDPISGHTALYWYRQSLGQGPEFLIYFQGTGAADDSGLPNDRFFAVRPEGSVSTLKIQRTERGDSAVYLCASSRSGGQLHTEAFFGQGTRLTVV.

This chain joins TRBV9 and TRBJ2-6, with D perhaps assigned TRBD1 or TRBD2 (5 bases each). This CDR3 spans 15 amino acids. Germline lookup yields CDR1 SGDLS and CDR2 YYNGEE. V was pared by 3 bases and J by 4 bases, with 11 bases between. CDR3 DNA: TGTGCCAGCAGCGCGAGGGGAACCGGGGCCAACGTCCTGACTTTC. Residues: CASSARGTGANVLTF.

This clonotype was picked up a small number of times. Mismatch with germline at one junction end may stem from a read error. The chain joins TRBV14 to TRBJ2-1; 12 nucleotides align to TRBD2. The CDR3 has 15 residues. CDR1 and CDR2 from the germline V gene are SGHDN and FVKESK. CDR3 amino acids: CPSSQLTSGGSGQFF. The CDR3 DNA reads TGTCCCAGCAGCCAATTGACTAGCGGGGGCTCGGGGCAGTTCTTC.

This sequence joins TRBV5-1 and TRBJ2-3; D may be TRBD1 (5 bases). V lost 2 bases, J lost 5 bases, and 12 bases lay in between. Germline values: CDR1 SGHRS, CDR2 YFSETQ. The CDR3 runs to 14 residues. The CDR3 spells CASSFAGWGDTQYF. Here the CDR3 DNA reads TGCGCCAGCAGCTTTGCAGGGTGGGGAGATACGCAGTATTTT.

The rearrangement uses TRBV4-3 and TRBJ1-1; a possible D gene is TRBD1 (6 bases). V gave up 0 bases and J gave up 0 bases, with 8 bases separating them. The CDR3 has 15 residues. Germline CDR1 LGHNA, CDR2 YSLEER. The CDR3 DNA follows: TGCGCCAGCAGCCAAGAAACAGGGATGAACACTGAAGCTTTCTTT. Protein sequence: CASSQETGMNTEAFF.

This clonotype occurred once. The chain recombines TRBV18 with TRBJ2-1; 7 bases match TRBD2. With 2 bases clipped from V and 8 bases from J, the junction kept 15 bases outside the gene matches. CDR3 size: 17 residues. Per the germline V gene, CDR1 is KGHSH and CDR2 is LQKENI. DNA of the CDR3: TGTGCCAGCTCACCAGGGAACCCTAGCGGCGCTGGGGATGAGCAGTTCTTC. Protein sequence: CASSPGNPSGAGDEQFF.

The J gene is TRBJ2-5, the V gene TRBV6-1; D unresolved. This CDR3 contains 17 residues. Germline values: CDR1 MNHNS, CDR2 SASEGT. The ends were cut back, 4 bases at V and 5 bases at J, with 23 bases in the middle. Here the CDR3 DNA reads TGTGCCAGCAGTGTCGGATACCGTACTAAAGGGCTTGAGACCCAGTACTTC. It translates to CASSVGYRTKGLETQYF.

This clonotype was observed once. The chain carries TRBV5-1 and TRBJ1-1; D gene unclear. The CDR3 is 14 amino acids. Between the trimmed V and J ends, which lost 4 bases and 7 bases, there was a span of 17 bases. CDR1 and CDR2 from the germline V gene are SGHRS and YFSETQ. CDR3 sequence (DNA): TGCGCCAGCAGCGCCACCCCGGGGTTGGGTGAAGCTTTCTTT. Protein: CASSATPGLGEAFF.

The rearrangement joins TRBV20-1 to TRBJ1-4, with 8 bases aligning to TRBD1. Germline-derived CDR1 and CDR2 are DFQATT and SNEGSKA (reference sequence). V was clipped by 2 bases and J by 8 bases; unmatched bases: 10. The CDR3 sequence is 15 residues long. Here the CDR3 DNA reads TGCAGTGCTAGAATAAGGACAGGGATTAGGGAAAAACTGTTTTTT. Protein product: CSARIRTGIREKLFF.

The V call is TRBV7-2, the J call TRBJ1-4; D might be TRBD1 (5 bases). Germline V gene lookup returns CDR1 SGHTA and CDR2 FQGNSA. This CDR3 is built from 14 residues. The V and J ends lost 5 bases and 7 bases respectively, with 14 bases between them. This CDR3 reads CASSQDGGVEKLFF. CDR3 nucleotides: TGTGCCAGCAGCCAGGACGGAGGGGTTGAAAAACTGTTTTTT.

This clonotype was seen a few times. The chain uses TRBV27 and TRBJ1-2; possibly TRBD1 for D (6 bases). Trimming took 5 bases from V and 9 from J, leaving 13 bases between them. The germline V gene encodes CDR1 MNHEY and CDR2 SMNVEV (reference sequence). The CDR3 has 12 amino acids. Here the CDR3 reads CASSLTGRSYTF. CDR3 in DNA: TGTGCCAGCAGTCTGACAGGACGAAGCTACACCTTC.

V and J are TRBV15 and TRBJ1-1, with D perhaps matching TRBD1 (5 bases). V was cut by 5 bases and J by 0 bases, with 13 bases left in between. The CDR3 totals 15 residues. The germline gives CDR1 LNHNV, CDR2 YYDKDF (reference sequence). CDR3 amino acids: CATSATGRMNTEAFF. CDR3 sequence (DNA): TGTGCCACCAGCGCCACAGGCCGTATGAACACTGAAGCTTTCTTT.

The gene calls are TRBV10-3 and TRBJ1-3; D not certain. Germline values: CDR1 ENHRY, CDR2 SYGVKD. This CDR3 region has 15 residues. Trimming stripped 1 base from V and 0 bases from J, with 7 bases between. For the CDR3, the DNA is TGTGCCATCAGTGAGTACCGAGTCTCTGGAAACACCATATATTTT. Protein: CAISEYRVSGNTIYF.

This chain's CDR3 is CASSLVVLAGTDTQYF. Written as DNA, the CDR3 is TGTGCCAGCAGCTTAGTAGTCCTAGCGGGAACAGATACGCAGTATTTT. The rearrangement links TRBV7-8 to TRBJ2-3, with 9 bases identical to TRBD2. The J segment lost 3 bases and the V segment lost 1 base, leaving 5 bases of the junction unmatched. The CDR3 runs to 16 residues. Germline CDR1 SGHVS, CDR2 FQNEAQ.

This clonotype was picked up a small number of times. This chain connects TRBV10-3 to TRBJ2-7, with unresolved D. The CDR3 covers 12 residues. Germline V gives CDR1 ENHRY, CDR2 SYGVKD. V lost 6 bases and J 2 bases, leaving 8 bases between the germline ends. The CDR3 nucleotides are TGTGCCATCAGGACTGGGACCTACGAGCAGTACTTC. Translated, it gives CAIRTGTYEQYF.

V usage is TRBV12-3 or TRBV12-4 and J usage is TRBJ2-3; possible D gene TRBD2, 6 bases. This CDR3 contains 20 residues. Trimming shortened V by 5 bases and J by 2 bases, and 29 bases separated the two germline ends. CDR3 coding DNA: TGTGCCAGCAGTGACCCCCAGTATAGCGGCCTTACCGGTAACACAGATACGCAGTATTTT. The encoded protein is CASSDPQYSGLTGNTDTQYF.